The sequence of this T cell receptor beta chain was determined in a study of CD8 T cells in ankylosing spondylitis. Study conclusions and caveats: A TCR beta motif made of roughly eight highly homologous variants seemed typical of ankylosing spondylitis blood.

TCRdb called the 5' RACE reads again in MiXCR, with one record for every CDR3 protein. The sample lists 750,000 to 850,000 distinct CDR3 sequences; 12% were seen once. The CDR3 is made up of 15 amino acids. Trimming pared 3 bases from V and 0 bases from J, leaving 11 bases between. To note about this clonotype: What it binds is unknown.

The V call is TRBV12-3 or TRBV12-4, the J call TRBJ1-1; D remains ambiguous. The sequenced sample consisted of blood, either unsorted or a sorted T cell fraction (not recorded which). The receptor was derived from a male donor with ankylosing spondylitis. In nucleotides, the CDR3 is TGTGCCAGCAGTTTGATCCGGATCCTGAACACTGAAGCTTTCTTT. Amino acids: CASSLIRILNTEAFF.